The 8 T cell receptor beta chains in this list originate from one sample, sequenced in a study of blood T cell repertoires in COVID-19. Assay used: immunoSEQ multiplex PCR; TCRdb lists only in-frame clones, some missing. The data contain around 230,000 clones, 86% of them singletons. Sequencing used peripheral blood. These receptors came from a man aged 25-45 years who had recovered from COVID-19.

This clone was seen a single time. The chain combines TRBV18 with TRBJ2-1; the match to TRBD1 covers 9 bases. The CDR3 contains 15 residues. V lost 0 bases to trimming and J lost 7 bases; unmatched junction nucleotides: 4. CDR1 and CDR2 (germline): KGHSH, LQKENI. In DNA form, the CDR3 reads TGTGCCAGCTCACCACCGGGACAGGGTAAGAATGAGCAGTTCTTC. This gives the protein CASSPPGQGKNEQFF.

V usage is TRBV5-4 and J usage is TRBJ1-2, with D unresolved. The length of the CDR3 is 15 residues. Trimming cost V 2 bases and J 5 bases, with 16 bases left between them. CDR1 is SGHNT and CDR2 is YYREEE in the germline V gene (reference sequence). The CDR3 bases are TGTGCCAGCAGCTTCGGGTCCTTCAACATTTATGGCTACACCTTC. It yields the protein CASSFGSFNIYGYTF.

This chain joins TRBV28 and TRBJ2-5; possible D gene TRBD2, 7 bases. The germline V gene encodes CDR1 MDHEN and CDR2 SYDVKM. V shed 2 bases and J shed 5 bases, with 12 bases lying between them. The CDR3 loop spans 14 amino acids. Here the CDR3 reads CASSLGGGSETQYF. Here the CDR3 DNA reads TGTGCCAGCAGTTTAGGGGGGGGCAGCGAGACCCAGTACTTC.

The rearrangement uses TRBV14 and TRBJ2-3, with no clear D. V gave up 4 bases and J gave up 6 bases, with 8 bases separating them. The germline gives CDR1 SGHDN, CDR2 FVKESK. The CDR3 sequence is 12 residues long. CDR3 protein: CASSPFADTQYF. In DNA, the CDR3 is TGTGCCAGCAGCCCGTTTGCGGATACGCAGTATTTT. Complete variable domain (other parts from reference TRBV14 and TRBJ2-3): EAGVTQFPSHSVIEKGQTVTLRCDPISGHDNLYWYRRVMGKEIKFLLHFVKESKQDESGMPNNRFLAERTGGTYSTLKVQPAELEDSGVYFCASSPFADTQYFGPGTRLTVL.

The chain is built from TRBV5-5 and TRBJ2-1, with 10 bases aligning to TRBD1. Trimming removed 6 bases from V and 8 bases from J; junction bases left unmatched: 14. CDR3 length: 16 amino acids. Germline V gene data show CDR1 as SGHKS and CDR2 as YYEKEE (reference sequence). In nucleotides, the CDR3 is TGTGCCAGCACTTTTTCCGGGACAGGGGTCCTCCATGAGCAGTTCTTC. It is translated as CASTFSGTGVLHEQFF.

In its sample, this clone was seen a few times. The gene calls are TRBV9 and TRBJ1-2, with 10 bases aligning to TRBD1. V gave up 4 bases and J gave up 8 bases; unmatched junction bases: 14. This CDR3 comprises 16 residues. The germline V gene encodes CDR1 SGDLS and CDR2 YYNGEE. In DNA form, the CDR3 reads TGTGCCAGCAGCCCCCGAGGGACAGGGGAGGTCGTGGGCTACACCTTC. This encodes CASSPRGTGEVVGYTF. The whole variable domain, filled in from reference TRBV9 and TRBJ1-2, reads DSGVTQTPKHLITATGQRVTLRCSPRSGDLSVYWYQQSLDQGLQFLIQYYNGEERAKGNILERFSAQQFPDLHSELNLSSLELGDSALYFCASSPRGTGEVVGYTFGSGTRLTVV.

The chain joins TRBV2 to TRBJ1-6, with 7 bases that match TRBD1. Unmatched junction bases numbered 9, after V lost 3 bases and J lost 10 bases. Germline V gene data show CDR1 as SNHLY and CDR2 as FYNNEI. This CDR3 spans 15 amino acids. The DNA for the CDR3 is TGTGCCAGCAGTGATCTAGGGCAGGGGGGATCACCCCTCCACTTT. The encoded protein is CASSDLGQGGSPLHF.

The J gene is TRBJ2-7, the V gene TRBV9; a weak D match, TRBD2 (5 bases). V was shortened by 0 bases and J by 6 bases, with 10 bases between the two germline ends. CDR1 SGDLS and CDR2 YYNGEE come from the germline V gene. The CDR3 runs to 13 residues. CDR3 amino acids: CASSVGRRSEQYF. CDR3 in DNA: TGTGCCAGCAGCGTAGGCAGGAGGAGCGAGCAGTACTTC.